The 24 T cell receptor beta chains in this list originate from one sample, sequenced in a study of T cell responses to AZD1222 COVID-19 vaccine. Method: immunoSEQ multiplex PCR; TCRdb's copy keeps in-frame clones and lacks some. Of approximately 50,000 clones in the sample, around 88% are singletons; the top ten hold 6.9%. This specimen was peripheral blood, taken 28 days after the second AZD1222 dose. All receptors come from an adult who received the AZD1222 COVID-19 vaccine.

The count of this clone is one. The genes are TRBV28 and TRBJ1-3, with D possibly being TRBD1 (5 bases). This CDR3 is 15 amino acids long. The V gene's germline CDR1 is MDHEN and CDR2 SYDVKM. Trimming shortened V by 8 bases and J by 5 bases, and 19 bases separated the two germline ends. CDR3 in DNA: TGTGCCAGCGGGGGTCCCCATGTCGGCCGAAACACCATATATTTT. Amino acid sequence: CASGGPHVGRNTIYF. Variable domain in full (rest from reference TRBV28 and TRBJ1-3): DVKVTQSSRYLVKRTGEKVFLECVQDMDHENMFWYRQDPGLGLRLIYFSYDVKMKEKGDIPEGYSVSREKKERFSLILESASTNQTSMYLCASGGPHVGRNTIYFGEGSWLTVV.

The chain has TRBV28 and TRBJ2-3; D unclear. V lost 6 bases, J lost 6 bases, and 16 bases lay in between. This CDR3 has 14 amino acids. CDR1 is MDHEN, CDR2 SYDVKM, per germline. The CDR3: CASSQPTQPDTQYF. The CDR3 DNA reads as TGTGCCAGCAGCCAACCGACTCAGCCGGATACGCAGTATTTT.

This sequence joins TRBV6-5 and TRBJ2-1; possible D gene TRBD2, 6 bases. Germline V gene data show CDR1 as MNHEY and CDR2 as SVGAGI. The CDR3 runs to 13 residues. Trimming pared 2 bases from V and 9 bases from J, leaving 11 bases between. In nucleotides, the CDR3 is TGTGCCAGCAGTTACCGGGCGGGGCTTGAGCAGTTCTTC. Its translation is CASSYRAGLEQFF.

The V call is TRBV28, the J call TRBJ2-2; TRBD1 agrees at 11 bases. Germline V gene lookup returns CDR1 MDHEN and CDR2 SYDVKM. The junction had 4 bases not matched to a gene; V was cut back by 6 bases and J by 4 bases. The CDR3 length is 15 residues. The CDR3 sequence: CASRGQGESTGELFF. The DNA of the CDR3 is TGTGCCAGCAGGGGACAGGGGGAAAGCACCGGGGAGCTGTTTTTT. Using reference TRBV28 and TRBJ2-2 for the parts outside the CDR3, the full variable domain is DVKVTQSSRYLVKRTGEKVFLECVQDMDHENMFWYRQDPGLGLRLIYFSYDVKMKEKGDIPEGYSVSREKKERFSLILESASTNQTSMYLCASRGQGESTGELFFGEGSRLTVL.

This chain joins TRBV28 and TRBJ1-1; a weak D match, TRBD1 (5 bases). CDR3 length: 15 residues. Germline V gene sequence: CDR1 MDHEN, CDR2 SYDVKM. V dropped 6 bases and J dropped 8 bases, with 22 bases sitting between them. CDR3 in amino acids: CASRQSTGKQAEAFF. CDR3 sequence (DNA): TGTGCCAGCAGGCAATCCACAGGTAAACAAGCCGAAGCTTTCTTT.

The chain links TRBV3-1 (or the pseudogene TRBV3-2) to TRBJ2-2, with D uncertain. Germline V gene data show CDR1 as LGHDT and CDR2 as YNNKEL (reference sequence). The length of the CDR3 is 13 residues. V was cut by 0 bases and J by 7 bases, with 6 bases left in between. CDR3: CASSQDPGGELFF. The CDR3 DNA follows: TGTGCCAGCAGCCAAGACCCGGGCGGGGAGCTGTTTTTT.

The rearrangement uses TRBV6-5 and TRBJ1-5; D unresolved. The V gene's germline CDR1 is MNHEY and CDR2 SVGAGI. There are 15 residues in the CDR3. Trimming cost V 6 bases and J 0 bases, with 12 bases left between them. The CDR3 reads CASRPVSYSNQPQHF. Here the CDR3 DNA reads TGTGCCAGCAGACCAGTTTCATATAGCAATCAGCCCCAGCATTTT.

The chain joins TRBV19 to TRBJ1-2, with D hard to call. The CDR3 covers 14 residues. The germline V and J ends were trimmed by 7 bases and 5 bases, with 17 bases remaining between them. The V gene's germline CDR1 is LNHDA and CDR2 SQIVND (reference sequence). This chain's CDR3 is CASTVDRVIYGYTF. The CDR3 nucleotides read TGTGCCAGTACCGTCGATAGGGTGATATATGGCTACACCTTC.

V gene TRBV6-5 combines with J gene TRBJ2-7; 7 bases map to TRBD2. The CDR3 is 11 residues long. Per germline, CDR1 MNHEY and CDR2 SVGAGI. V dropped 2 bases and J dropped 9; count of bases not matched to a gene: 1. CDR3 residues: CASSYGLGQYF. For the CDR3, the DNA is TGTGCCAGCAGTTACGGACTAGGGCAGTACTTC.

The V call is TRBV2, the J call TRBJ1-2, with 7 bases matching TRBD1. The germline gives CDR1 SNHLY, CDR2 FYNNEI. J lost 8 bases, V lost 7 bases, and 4 bases had no gene match. The CDR3 has 11 residues. CDR3 sequence (DNA): TGTGCCAGCAATCGCAGGGGGGGCTACACCTTC. Its translation: CASNRRGGYTF.

The chain employs TRBV7-2 and TRBJ2-7, with D perhaps TRBD1 (5 bases). This CDR3 is 16 amino acids long. CDR1 and CDR2 from the germline V gene are SGHTA and FQGNSA. Trimming left V 2 bases short and J 1 base short, with 15 bases between. This chain's CDR3 is CASSLRQMGQSYEQYF. The CDR3 DNA sequence: TGTGCCAGCAGCTTACGGCAAATGGGGCAGTCCTACGAGCAGTACTTC. The full variable domain, with the rest looked up from reference TRBV7-2 and TRBJ2-7, is GAGVSQSPSNKVTEKGKDVELRCDPISGHTALYWYRQSLGQGLEFLIYFQGNSAPDKSGLPSDRFSAERTGGSVSTLTIQRTQQEDSAVYLCASSLRQMGQSYEQYFGPGTRLTVT.

This clone turned up a few times. The gene calls are TRBV10-3 and TRBJ1-2, with unresolved D. V was pared by 2 bases and J by 0 bases, with 7 bases between. Germline lookup yields CDR1 ENHRY and CDR2 SYGVKD. This CDR3 has 14 amino acids. CDR3 residues: CAISEAGPNYGYTF. For the CDR3, the DNA is TGTGCCATCAGTGAGGCGGGCCCTAACTATGGCTACACCTTC.

In this sample, this clone turned up once. This sequence joins TRBV11-2 and TRBJ1-5; D gene ambiguous. The CDR3 spans 13 residues. Germline CDR1 reads SGHAT; CDR2 reads FQNNGV. With 2 bases removed from V and 7 bases from J, the gap between germline ends came to 9 bases. This CDR3 is CASSLTRWQPQHF. The CDR3 DNA follows: TGTGCCAGCAGCTTAACGCGCTGGCAGCCCCAGCATTTT.

This chain links TRBV7-9 with TRBJ2-3; 8 nucleotides match TRBD2. Germline-derived CDR1 and CDR2 are SEHNR and FQNEAQ (reference sequence). The CDR3 contains 14 residues. The V and J ends lost 5 bases and 5 bases, in that order; junction bases with no gene match: 6. In DNA form, the CDR3 reads TGTGCCAGCAGCCCTCGGACTAGCCGAGATACGCAGTATTTT. Protein: CASSPRTSRDTQYF. Full variable domain (rest looked up from reference TRBV7-9 and TRBJ2-3): DTGVSQNPRHKITKRGQNVTFRCDPISEHNRLYWYRQTLGQGPEFLTYFQNEAQLEKSRLLSDRFSAERPKGSFSTLEIQRTEQGDSAMYLCASSPRTSRDTQYFGPGTRLTVL.

This chain connects TRBV7-2 to TRBJ1-5; 9 bases are a match to TRBD1. This CDR3 spans 14 amino acids. J was trimmed by 4 bases and V by 3 bases; bases with no gene match: 1. CDR1 and CDR2 from the germline V gene are SGHTA and FQGNSA. CDR3 nucleotide sequence: TGTGCCAGCAGCTTGGGGACAGGGAATCAGCCCCAGCATTTT. As protein: CASSLGTGNQPQHF.

V gene TRBV24-1 combines with J gene TRBJ2-5; 7 nucleotides match TRBD2. V shed 8 bases, J shed 5 bases, and the junction held 7 bases outside the gene matches. Germline V gene data show CDR1 as KGHDR and CDR2 as SFDVKD. This CDR3 is built from 13 residues. CDR3 residues: CATNRGRDETQYF. The CDR3 nucleotides are TGTGCCACCAACCGGGGGAGGGATGAGACCCAGTACTTC.

This chain uses TRBV6-6 with TRBJ1-1, with a possible D match to TRBD1 (5 bases). V shed 2 bases and J shed 11 bases, with 12 bases lying between them. CDR1 MNHNY and CDR2 SVGAGI come from the germline V gene (reference sequence). This CDR3 spans 12 amino acids. CDR3 DNA: TGTGCCAGCAGTTACCCGGGGGACCGCGCTTTCTTT. Amino acid sequence: CASSYPGDRAFF.

V and J are TRBV28 and TRBJ2-7; 7 nucleotides match TRBD2. CDR1 is MDHEN, CDR2 SYDVKM, per germline. J lost 4 bases, V lost 10 bases, and 13 bases had no gene match. The CDR3 covers 14 residues. DNA of the CDR3: TGTGCCACCTCCGGGTTGCGGGAGACTTACGAGCAGTACTTC. This codes for CATSGLRETYEQYF.

The chain recombines TRBV19 with TRBJ1-6; unclear D gene. The CDR3 spans 14 residues. Germline CDR1 and CDR2: LNHDA and SQIVND (reference sequence). Trimming took 8 bases from V and 0 from J, leaving 8 bases between them. The CDR3 DNA reads TGTGCCAGTTGCCCTGGCTCCTATAATTCACCCCTCCACTTT. Translating gives CASCPGSYNSPLHF.

This clone has a single count. The chain carries TRBV28 and TRBJ2-7, with D possibly being TRBD2 (7 bases). The V end lost 6 bases, the J end lost 4 bases, and 19 bases lay between the germline ends. Germline-derived CDR1 and CDR2 are MDHEN and SYDVKM. The length of the CDR3 is 15 residues. DNA of the CDR3: TGTGCCAGCAGACCGTCATCGGGGGGCCTTTACGAGCAGTACTTC. It yields the protein CASRPSSGGLYEQYF.

The DNA of the CDR3 is TGTGCCAGCAGCCCAACCCCGGGACAGGGAAGAGAAAAACTGTTTTTT. Protein product: CASSPTPGQGREKLFF. This chain connects TRBV5-4 to TRBJ1-4; 9 positions agree with TRBD1. V gave up 4 bases and J gave up 8 bases; unmatched junction bases: 12. This CDR3 is built from 16 residues. CDR1 is SGHNT, CDR2 YYREEE, per germline (reference sequence).

The V and J genes are TRBV5-4 and TRBJ2-2; D is possibly TRBD2 (5 bases). V was pared by 0 bases and J by 3 bases, with 9 bases between. The CDR3 runs 15 residues. Germline loops: CDR1 SGHNT, CDR2 YYREEE (reference sequence). In DNA, the CDR3 is TGTGCCAGCAGCTTGGATACTAGATACACCGGGGAGCTGTTTTTT. This codes for CASSLDTRYTGELFF.

In this sample, this clone turned up once. V usage is TRBV2 and J usage is TRBJ2-7, with D possibly TRBD2 on 6 matching bases. V lost 7 bases and J 2 bases, leaving 21 bases between the germline ends. Germline CDR1 reads SNHLY; CDR2 reads FYNNEI. There are 16 residues in the CDR3. Here the CDR3 DNA reads TGTGCCAGCAATGGTTGGTCCAGGGAGGACGCCTACGAGCAGTACTTC. Its protein is CASNGWSREDAYEQYF.

The J gene is TRBJ2-5, the V gene TRBV9, with 7 bases aligning to TRBD1. CDR1 SGDLS and CDR2 YYNGEE come from the germline V gene. Trimming at V came to 0 bases and at J to 4 bases, leaving 3 bases not matched to a gene. There are 14 residues in the CDR3. The CDR3 here is CASSVGTGVETQYF. The DNA for the CDR3 is TGTGCCAGCAGCGTAGGAACAGGGGTAGAGACCCAGTACTTC.